The clone carrying this T cell receptor beta chain has a handful of counts. Its antigen is not known. Any patient presenting with uncontrolled infection, other autoimmune disease, pregnancy or lactation was left out. The sample comes from a study of T cells in Graves' hyperthyroidism and ophthalmopathy. Study information: Before treatment of any kind, peripheral blood was taken at initial diagnosis. General study results and limits: Blood shared most expanded thyroid clonotypes above 0.001.

CDR1 is MDHEN, CDR2 SYDVKM, per germline. CDR3 length: 16 amino acids. V lost 7 bases, J lost 7 bases, and 10 bases stayed unmatched. Amplification of TCR beta CDR3 regions was performed using RNA transcripts as template. Researchers ran a first-round RT-PCR on the TCR CDR3 using the HTBI primer set. TCRdb reanalysed the multiplex PCR reads using MiXCR and keeps one entry per CDR3 protein. The sample has 400,000 or so distinct CDR3 sequences, more than 14% seen once; the top ten hold around 20%. The chain joins TRBV28 to TRBJ2-2, with 12 bases that match TRBD2. The TCR originated in a woman in her twenties or thirties with Graves' ophthalmopathy. Specimen: blood. The DNA for the CDR3 is TGTGCCAGCACCCGTCTAGCGGGGGGGCCTAACGGGGAGCTGTTTTTT. It codes for CASTRLAGGPNGELFF.